This TCR beta chain appears in the sequencing data of a study of blood T cells in healthy people across ages. From germline, CDR1 is SGHRS and CDR2 YFSETQ. With V trimmed by 0 bases and J by 11 bases, 12 bases remained unmatched. The CDR3 length is 15 residues. This clonotype was recorded a few times. With a J-beta primer mix and a sample-barcoded 5' primer, a second PCR ran about 7 to 12 cycles. TCRdb ran MiXCR on the 5' RACE reads and lists one entry per CDR3 protein. The table records 780,000 or so distinct CDR3 sequences, approximately 53% of them present only once. The specimen was blood. The sequence derives from a man aged 40-55 years in good health. The chain employs TRBV5-1 and TRBJ2-5; 8 bases match TRBD2. CDR3: CASSLAGTSFNEQYF. As DNA, the CDR3 is TGCGCCAGCAGCTTGGCCGGGACTAGTTTCAATGAGCAGTACTTC. Supplemented by reference TRBV5-1 and TRBJ2-5, the full variable domain reads KAGVTQTPRYLIKTRGQQVTLSCSPISGHRSVSWYQQTPGQGLQFLFEYFSETQRNKGNFPGRFSGRQFSNSRSEMNVSTLELGDSALYLCASSLAGTSFNEQYFGPGTRLLVL.